Listed below are T cell receptor beta chains from one sample, sequenced in a study of cytomegalovirus exposure and HLA in healthy donors. Here immunoSEQ multiplex PCR was the method, and the copy in TCRdb shows in-frame clones only, minus some. Counted here are tens of thousands of clones, around 60% occurring once; the ten biggest clones make up roughly 2.1%. The sample consisted of PBMCs. These receptors all stem from a human donor in good health. Each CDR3 is given with its conserved first and last residue. A D gene is named only where the DNA matches it firmly. The listing skips clone size in some rows; elsewhere it reads once, few, many or a size class.

clone_size,j_call,d_call,v_call,cdr3_nt,cdr3_aa
.,TRBJ2-3,TRBD2,TRBV7-6,TGTGCCAGCAGCATGATAGCGGGGGCGGGTGGAGATACGCAGTATTTT,CASSMIAGAGGDTQYF
.,TRBJ2-5,TRBD2,TRBV13,TGTGCCAGCAGCTTAGGCCATCGGGGGACTAGCGGGGGGGCCGGTGAGACCCAGTACTTC,CASSLGHRGTSGGAGETQYF
.,TRBJ1-2,.,TRBV4-3,TGCGCCAGCAGCCAAGTAGGGGGAACGGGCTATGGCTACACCTTC,CASSQVGGTGYGYTF
few,TRBJ1-1,.,TRBV9,TGTGCCAGCAGCGTTTCGGGGAACCCGAACACTGAAGCTTTCTTT,CASSVSGNPNTEAFF
.,TRBJ2-1,.,TRBV2,TGTGCCAGCAGTGTTAACGAGAATGAGCAGTTCTTC,CASSVNENEQFF
.,TRBJ2-3,.,TRBV5-1,TGCGCCAGCAGCTTGGCCAGGTTTAGCACAGATACGCAGTATTTT,CASSLARFSTDTQYF
few,TRBJ1-2,.,TRBV5-5,TGTGCCAGCAGCGCTCCCATGGGGGGGACGGATGGCTACACCTTC,CASSAPMGGTDGYTF
few,TRBJ1-2,TRBD1,TRBV7-2,TGTGCCAGCAGCTTAGACGCAGGGGGCGAGGACTATGGCTACACCTTC,CASSLDAGGEDYGYTF
few,TRBJ1-1,.,TRBV27,TGTGCCAGCAGTTTGGCAGGGTACGGGAACACTGAAGCTTTCTTT,CASSLAGYGNTEAFF
.,TRBJ2-1,.,TRBV18,TGTGCCAGCTCACCGACTAGTTCTATGAATGAGCAGTTCTTC,CASSPTSSMNEQFF
.,TRBJ2-1,TRBD2,TRBV6-4,TGTGCCAGCAGTGCCCTAGCGGGGAGTTACAATGAGCAGTTCTTC,CASSALAGSYNEQFF
.,TRBJ1-5,TRBD1,TRBV29-1,TGCAGCGTGGGCACCCGGGACAGGGACGGGGGCAATCAGCCCCAGCATTTT,CSVGTRDRDGGNQPQHF
.,TRBJ2-1,TRBD2,TRBV11-2,TGTGCCAGCAGCGACGAGCCTAGCGGGGGGAAGGTCAGGTATTATCAGTTCTTC,CASSDEPSGGKVRYYQFF
few,TRBJ2-1,.,TRBV4-3,TGCGCCAGCAGCCGGGGCGGGGCGGGGTTAAATGAGCAGTTCTTC,CASSRGGAGLNEQFF
.,TRBJ2-3,TRBD2,TRBV13,TGTGCCAGCAGCCGACGGACTAGCGCAGATACGCAGTATTTT,CASSRRTSADTQYF
.,TRBJ2-3,TRBD2,TRBV18,TGTGCCAGCTCACCACTTCAGCGGGGAGACACAGATACGCAGTATTTT,CASSPLQRGDTDTQYF
.,TRBJ2-7,TRBD2,TRBV7-3,TGTGCCAGCAGCACCCACCCCAGCGGGGGGGCCTACGAGCAGTACTTC,CASSTHPSGGAYEQYF
few,TRBJ1-4,.,TRBV4-3,TGCGCCAGCAGCCAAGGGGGGGATAGAGAAAAACTGTTTTTT,CASSQGGDREKLFF
.,TRBJ1-1,TRBD1,TRBV12-5,TGTGCTAGTGGTTTGAACGGGGACAGGCATGAAGCTTTCTTT,CASGLNGDRHEAFF
.,TRBJ1-5,.,TRBV7-9,TGTGCCAGCAGCTCCCGCCGAGGTCAGCCCCAGCATTTT,CASSSRRGQPQHF
.,TRBJ2-5,TRBD2,TRBV15,TGTGCCACCAGCAGAGCGGGGGGGCAAGAGACCCAGTACTTC,CATSRAGGQETQYF
.,TRBJ1-3,.,TRBV7-8,TGTGCCAGCAGCTCAATACTAGATTATAGACTCTCTGGAAACACCATATATTTT,CASSSILDYRLSGNTIYF
.,TRBJ2-5,.,TRBV5-1,TGCGCCAGCAGCTTTAGTCGTGCTAGGGAGACCCAGTACTTC,CASSFSRARETQYF
.,TRBJ2-1,TRBD2,TRBV7-9,TGTGCCAGCAGTAGACCCGGGACTAGCGGAAACAATGAGCAGTTCTTC,CASSRPGTSGNNEQFF
.,TRBJ2-5,TRBD1,TRBV9,TGTGCCAGCAGCGGAAAGGCCGGGACAGCCGGAGAAGAGACCCAGTACTTC,CASSGKAGTAGEETQYF
.,TRBJ2-3,.,TRBV2,TGTGCCAGCACACGGGACTTCACAGATACGCAGTATTTT,CASTRDFTDTQYF
few,TRBJ2-1,TRBD1,TRBV7-2,TGTGCCAGCAGCCCCGGGACAGGGTGGGGTGAGCAGTTCTTC,CASSPGTGWGEQFF
.,TRBJ2-3,.,TRBV18,TGTGCCAGCTCACGTCTTAGTGCAGATACGCAGTATTTT,CASSRLSADTQYF
.,TRBJ2-2,TRBD1,TRBV9,TGTGCCAGCAGCCCGGACAGGGCACGCGGGGAGCTGTTTTTT,CASSPDRARGELFF
.,TRBJ1-4,TRBD1,TRBV15,TGTGCCACCAGCAGAGATATAGGACAGGGGAGGGAAAAACTGTTTTTT,CATSRDIGQGREKLFF
.,TRBJ2-1,.,TRBV5-1,TGCGCCAGCAGCACTAGACCGCAGGGGTCATACAATGAGCAGTTCTTC,CASSTRPQGSYNEQFF
once,TRBJ1-5,.,TRBV30,TGTGCCTGGAGTGTAAGTGGGGGGACGGATCAGCCCCAGCATTTT,CAWSVSGGTDQPQHF
.,TRBJ2-7,TRBD2,TRBV4-3,TGCGCCAGCAGCCTTCTAGCGGGGGGGCCGCCGAGCTCCTACGAGCAGTACTTC,CASSLLAGGPPSSYEQYF
.,TRBJ2-5,.,TRBV5-1,TGCGCCAGCAGCTTGGGGGGCGCGAGGCCCCAAGAGACCCAGTACTTC,CASSLGGARPQETQYF
.,TRBJ2-7,TRBD2,TRBV5-6,TGTGCCAGCAGGGGACTAGCGGGGGTCTCCTACGAGCAGTACTTC,CASRGLAGVSYEQYF
.,TRBJ1-2,.,TRBV2,TGTGCCAGCAGTGAATTTCGGGGAACTAACTATGGCTACACCTTC,CASSEFRGTNYGYTF
.,TRBJ1-5,.,TRBV6-6,TGTGCCAGCAGTTACTTGAGACAGGAAAATCAGCCCCAGCATTTT,CASSYLRQENQPQHF
.,TRBJ1-4,.,TRBV7-9,TGTGCCAGCAGCTTCACAGGAACCCCGAATGAAAAACTGTTTTTT,CASSFTGTPNEKLFF
.,TRBJ1-3,.,TRBV10-3,TGTGCCATCAGAGGACAGAGCTCTGGAAACACCATATATTTT,CAIRGQSSGNTIYF
.,TRBJ2-7,.,TRBV5-5,TGTGCCAGCAGCTTCGGGGAACACGAGCAGTACTTC,CASSFGEHEQYF
.,TRBJ2-2,TRBD2,TRBV6-5,TGTGCCAGCAGTTACTCGCGGGGGGACACCGGGGAGCTGTTTTTT,CASSYSRGDTGELFF
.,TRBJ1-4,.,TRBV10-3,TGTGCCACGAGGGGAGGCACTAATGAAAAACTGTTTTTT,CATRGGTNEKLFF
few,TRBJ1-2,TRBD1,TRBV10-3,TGTGCCATCAGGACAGGGTCGAACTCATATGGCTACACCTTC,CAIRTGSNSYGYTF
.,TRBJ2-3,TRBD2,TRBV7-9,TGTGCCAGCAGCTTAGTGACCCTAGCGGGGGGTGATACGCAGTATTTT,CASSLVTLAGGDTQYF
.,TRBJ1-1,TRBD1,TRBV7-8,TGTGCCAGCAGCTTGGGACAGACGAACACTGAAGCTTTCTTT,CASSLGQTNTEAFF